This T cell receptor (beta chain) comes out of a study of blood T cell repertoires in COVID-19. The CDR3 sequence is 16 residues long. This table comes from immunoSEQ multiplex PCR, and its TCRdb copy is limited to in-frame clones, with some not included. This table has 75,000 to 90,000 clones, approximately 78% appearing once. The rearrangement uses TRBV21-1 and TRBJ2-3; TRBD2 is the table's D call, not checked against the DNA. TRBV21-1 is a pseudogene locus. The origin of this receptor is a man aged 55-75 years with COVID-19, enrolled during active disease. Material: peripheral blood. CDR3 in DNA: TGTGCCAGCGAGGGACCGGGAGAAGGGAGCACAGATACGCAGTATTTT. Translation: CASEGPGEGSTDTQYF.